This T cell receptor (beta chain) was sequenced during a study of blood T cell repertoires in COVID-19. Study-wide background: From T cells, B-cell-depleted T cells, or PBMCs came the material, which was cDNA or gDNA.

This clone occurred a few times. Participants, about 18 to 100 years old, spanned approximately 25 US areas. Participants' reported clinical history set cohort assignment. Either two negative PCRs, clearance, or symptom resolution qualified Cohort 3 donors as recovered. The protocol was immunoSEQ multiplex PCR, while the TCRdb copy is restricted to in-frame clones and leaves out a portion. The sample shows 450,000 to 500,000 clones, about 85% of them seen only once. This receptor was obtained from a woman aged 55-69 years who had recovered from COVID-19. The sequenced sample consisted of PBMCs or T cells enriched from blood (not recorded which).

The CDR3 nucleotides read TGTGCCAGCCGGAACGGGGGGTACACTGAAGCTTTCTTT. It is translated as CASRNGGYTEAFF. The rearrangement joins TRBV27 to TRBJ1-1, with a possible D match to TRBD1 (5 bases). V was clipped by 8 bases and J by 3 bases, with 13 bases between them. The CDR3 loop spans 13 amino acids. Germline V CDR1 and CDR2: MNHEY, SMNVEV (reference sequence).